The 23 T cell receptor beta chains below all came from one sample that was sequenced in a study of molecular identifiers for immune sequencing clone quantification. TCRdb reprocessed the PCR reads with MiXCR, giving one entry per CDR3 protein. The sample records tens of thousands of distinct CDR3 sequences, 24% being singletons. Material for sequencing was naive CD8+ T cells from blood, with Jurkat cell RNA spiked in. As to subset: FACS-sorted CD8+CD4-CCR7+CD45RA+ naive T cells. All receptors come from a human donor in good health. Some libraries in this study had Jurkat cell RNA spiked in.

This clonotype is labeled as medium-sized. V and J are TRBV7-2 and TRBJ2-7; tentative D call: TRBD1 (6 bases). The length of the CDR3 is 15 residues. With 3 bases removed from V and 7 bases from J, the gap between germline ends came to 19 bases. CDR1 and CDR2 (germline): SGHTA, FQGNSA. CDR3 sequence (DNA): TGTGCCAGCAGCTTCTTCGAGGCAGGGGACGGGGAGCAGTACTTC. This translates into CASSFFEAGDGEQYF.

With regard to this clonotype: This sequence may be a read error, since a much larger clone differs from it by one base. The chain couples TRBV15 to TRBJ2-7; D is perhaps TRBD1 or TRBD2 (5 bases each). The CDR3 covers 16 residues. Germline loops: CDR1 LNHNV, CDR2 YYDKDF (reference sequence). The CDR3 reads CAASRDLGMGVREQYF. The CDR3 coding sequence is TGTGCCGCCAGCAGAGATCTGGGGATGGGGGTACGGGAGCAGTACTTC. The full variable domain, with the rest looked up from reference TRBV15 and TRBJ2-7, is DAMVIQNPRYQVTQFGKPVTLSCSQTLNHNVMYWYQQKSSQAPKLLFHYYDKDFNNEADTPDNFQSRRPNTSFCFLDIRSPGLGDTAMYLCAASRDLGMGVREQYFGPGTRLTVT.

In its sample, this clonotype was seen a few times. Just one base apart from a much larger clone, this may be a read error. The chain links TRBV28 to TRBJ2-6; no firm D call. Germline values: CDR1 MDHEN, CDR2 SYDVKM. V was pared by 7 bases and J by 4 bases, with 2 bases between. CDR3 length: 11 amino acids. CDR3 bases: TGTGCCAGCATGGGGGCCAACGTCCTGACTTTC. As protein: CASMGANVLTF.

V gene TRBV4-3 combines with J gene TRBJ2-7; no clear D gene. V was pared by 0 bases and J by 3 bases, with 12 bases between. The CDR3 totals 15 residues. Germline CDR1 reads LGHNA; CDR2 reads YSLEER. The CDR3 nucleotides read TGCGCCAGCAGCCAAGACACCGGTGTGTTCTACGAGCAGTACTTC. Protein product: CASSQDTGVFYEQYF.

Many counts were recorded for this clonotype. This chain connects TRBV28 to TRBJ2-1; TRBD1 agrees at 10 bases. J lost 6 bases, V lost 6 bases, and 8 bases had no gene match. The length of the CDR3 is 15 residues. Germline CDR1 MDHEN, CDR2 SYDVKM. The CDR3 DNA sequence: TGTGCCAGCAGAGCCGGGACAGGGGCCCTCAATGAGCAGTTCTTC. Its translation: CASRAGTGALNEQFF.

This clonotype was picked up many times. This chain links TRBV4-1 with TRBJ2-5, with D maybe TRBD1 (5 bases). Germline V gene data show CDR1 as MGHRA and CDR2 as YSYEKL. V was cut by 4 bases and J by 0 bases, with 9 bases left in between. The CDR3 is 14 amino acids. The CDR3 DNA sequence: TGCGCCAGCAGCCCCAACAGGTACCAAGAGACCCAGTACTTC. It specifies CASSPNRYQETQYF.

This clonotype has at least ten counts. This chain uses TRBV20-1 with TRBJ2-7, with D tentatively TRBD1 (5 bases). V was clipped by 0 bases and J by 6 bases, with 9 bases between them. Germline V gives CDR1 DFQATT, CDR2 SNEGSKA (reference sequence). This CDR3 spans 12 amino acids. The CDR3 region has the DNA TGCAGTGCTAGAGACAGGGCCCTCGAGCAGTACTTC. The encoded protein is CSARDRALEQYF.

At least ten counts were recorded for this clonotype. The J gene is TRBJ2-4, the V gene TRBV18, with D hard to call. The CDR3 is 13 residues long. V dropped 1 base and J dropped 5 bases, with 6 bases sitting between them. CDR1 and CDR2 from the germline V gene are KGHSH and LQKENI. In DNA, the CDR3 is TGTGCCAGCTCACCACAAACAGAAAACATTCAGTACTTC. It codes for CASSPQTENIQYF.

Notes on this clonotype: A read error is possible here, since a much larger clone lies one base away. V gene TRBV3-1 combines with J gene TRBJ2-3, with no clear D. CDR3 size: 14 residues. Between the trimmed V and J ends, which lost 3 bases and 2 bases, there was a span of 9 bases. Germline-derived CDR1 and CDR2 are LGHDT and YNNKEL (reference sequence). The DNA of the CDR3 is TGTGCCAGCAGCCACCGACCGGCCACAGATACGCAGTATTTT. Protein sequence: CASSHRPATDTQYF.

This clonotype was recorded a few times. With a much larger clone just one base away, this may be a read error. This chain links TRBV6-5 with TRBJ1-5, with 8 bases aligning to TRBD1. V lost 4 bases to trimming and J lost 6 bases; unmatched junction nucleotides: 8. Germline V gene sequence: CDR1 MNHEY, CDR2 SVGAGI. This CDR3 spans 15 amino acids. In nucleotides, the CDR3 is TGTGCCAGCAGTTCCGTGACAGGGGTCGGTCAGCCCCAGCATTTT. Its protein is CASSSVTGVGQPQHF.

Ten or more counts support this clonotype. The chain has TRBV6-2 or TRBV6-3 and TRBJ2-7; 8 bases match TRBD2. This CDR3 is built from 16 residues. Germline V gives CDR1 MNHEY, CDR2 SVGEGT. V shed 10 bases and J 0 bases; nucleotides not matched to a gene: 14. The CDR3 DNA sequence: TGTGCCACCGCGAGGGAACCGGGACTAGGCTCCTACGAGCAGTACTTC. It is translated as CATAREPGLGSYEQYF.

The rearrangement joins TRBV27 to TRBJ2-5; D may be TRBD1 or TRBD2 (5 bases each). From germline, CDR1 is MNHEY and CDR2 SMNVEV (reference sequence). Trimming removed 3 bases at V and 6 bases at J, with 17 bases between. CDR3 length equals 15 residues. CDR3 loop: CASSLLGECLQTQYF. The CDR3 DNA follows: TGTGCCAGCAGTTTGCTGGGGGAGTGCCTCCAGACCCAGTACTTC.

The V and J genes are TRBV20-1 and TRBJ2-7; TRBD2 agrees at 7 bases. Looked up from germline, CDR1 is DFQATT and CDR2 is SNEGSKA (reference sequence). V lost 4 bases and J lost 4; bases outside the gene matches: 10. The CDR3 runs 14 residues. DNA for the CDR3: TGCAGTGCTACATACAGCGGGGTGGCGTACGAGCAGTACTTC. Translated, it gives CSATYSGVAYEQYF.

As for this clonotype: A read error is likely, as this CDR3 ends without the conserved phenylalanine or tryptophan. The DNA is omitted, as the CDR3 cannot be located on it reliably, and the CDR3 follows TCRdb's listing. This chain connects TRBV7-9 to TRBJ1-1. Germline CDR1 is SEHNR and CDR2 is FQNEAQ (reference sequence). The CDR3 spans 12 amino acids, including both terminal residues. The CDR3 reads CASSSPALMSYI.

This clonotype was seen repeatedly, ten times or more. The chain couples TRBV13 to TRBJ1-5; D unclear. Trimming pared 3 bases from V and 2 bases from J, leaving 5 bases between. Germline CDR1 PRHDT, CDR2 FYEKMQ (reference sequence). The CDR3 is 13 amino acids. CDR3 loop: CASSFLGNQPQHF. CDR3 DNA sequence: TGTGCCAGCAGCTTTTTAGGCAATCAGCCCCAGCATTTT.

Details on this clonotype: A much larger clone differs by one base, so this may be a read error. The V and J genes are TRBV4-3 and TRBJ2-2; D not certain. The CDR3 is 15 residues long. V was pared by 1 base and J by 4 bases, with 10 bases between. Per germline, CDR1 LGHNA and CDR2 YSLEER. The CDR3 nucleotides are TGCGCCAGCAGCCAAGGCTACAGCTTCACCGGGGAGCTGTTTTTT. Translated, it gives CASSQGYSFTGELFF.

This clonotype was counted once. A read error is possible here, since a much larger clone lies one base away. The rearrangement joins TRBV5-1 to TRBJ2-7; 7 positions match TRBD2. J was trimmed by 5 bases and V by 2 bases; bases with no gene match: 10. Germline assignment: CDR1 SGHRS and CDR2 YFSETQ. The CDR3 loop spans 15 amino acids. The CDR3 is CASSFGPGGGNEQYF. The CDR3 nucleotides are TGCGCCAGCAGCTTCGGACCGGGGGGAGGTAACGAGCAGTACTTC.

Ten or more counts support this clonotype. The CDR3 nucleotides read TGCAGTGCTGGACTCAGCCGGACAGTCTCCTACGAGCAGTACTTC. This encodes CSAGLSRTVSYEQYF. The chain couples TRBV20-1 to TRBJ2-7; TRBD1 might be the D (6 bases). Germline V gene data show CDR1 as DFQATT and CDR2 as SNEGSKA (reference sequence). The ends were cut back, 5 bases at V and 0 bases at J, with 17 bases in the middle. This CDR3 contains 15 residues.

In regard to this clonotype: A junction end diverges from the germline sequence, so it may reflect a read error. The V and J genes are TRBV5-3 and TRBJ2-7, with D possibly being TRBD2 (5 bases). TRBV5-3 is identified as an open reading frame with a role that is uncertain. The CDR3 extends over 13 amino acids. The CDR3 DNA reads TGTGCCAGCAGCTTGGGTCGGGACTACGAGCAGTACTTC. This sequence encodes CASSLGRDYEQYF.

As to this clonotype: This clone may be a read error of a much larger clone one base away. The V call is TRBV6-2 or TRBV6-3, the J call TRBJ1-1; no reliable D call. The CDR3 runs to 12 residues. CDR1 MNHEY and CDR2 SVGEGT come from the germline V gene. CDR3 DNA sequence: TGTGTCAGCAGTTACTGGAGAAATGAAGCTTTCTTT. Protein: CVSSYWRNEAFF.

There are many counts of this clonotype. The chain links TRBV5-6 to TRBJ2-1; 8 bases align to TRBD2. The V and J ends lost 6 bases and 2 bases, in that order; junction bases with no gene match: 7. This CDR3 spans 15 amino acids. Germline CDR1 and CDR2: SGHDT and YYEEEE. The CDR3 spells CASNTLADAYNEQFF. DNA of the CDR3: TGTGCCAGCAACACACTAGCGGATGCCTACAATGAGCAGTTCTTC.

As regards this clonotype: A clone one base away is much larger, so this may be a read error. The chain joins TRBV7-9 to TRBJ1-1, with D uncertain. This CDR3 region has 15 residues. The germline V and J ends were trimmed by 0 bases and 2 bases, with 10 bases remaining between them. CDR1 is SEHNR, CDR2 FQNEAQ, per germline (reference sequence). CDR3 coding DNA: TGTGCCAGCAGCTTAGCGCCCGGGAGAAACACTGAAGCTTTCTTT. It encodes CASSLAPGRNTEAFF.

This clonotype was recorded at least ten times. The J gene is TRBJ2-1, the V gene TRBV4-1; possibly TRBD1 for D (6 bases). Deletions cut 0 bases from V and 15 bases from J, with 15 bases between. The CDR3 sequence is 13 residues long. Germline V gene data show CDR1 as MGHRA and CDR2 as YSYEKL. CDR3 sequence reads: CASSQDHSGVGFF. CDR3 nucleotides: TGCGCCAGCAGCCAAGATCATTCAGGGGTGGGGTTCTTC.